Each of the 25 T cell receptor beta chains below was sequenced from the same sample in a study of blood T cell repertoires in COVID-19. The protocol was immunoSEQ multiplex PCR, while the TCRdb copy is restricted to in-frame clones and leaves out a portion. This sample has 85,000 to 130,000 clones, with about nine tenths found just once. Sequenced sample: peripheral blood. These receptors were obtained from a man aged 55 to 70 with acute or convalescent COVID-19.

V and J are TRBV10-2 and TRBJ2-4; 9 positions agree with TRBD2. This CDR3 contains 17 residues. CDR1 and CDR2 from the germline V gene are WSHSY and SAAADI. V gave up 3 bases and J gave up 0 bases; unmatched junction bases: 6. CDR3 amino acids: CASSDLAGHLAKNIQYF. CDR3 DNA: TGCGCCAGCAGTGACCTAGCGGGACACCTAGCCAAAAACATTCAGTACTTC.

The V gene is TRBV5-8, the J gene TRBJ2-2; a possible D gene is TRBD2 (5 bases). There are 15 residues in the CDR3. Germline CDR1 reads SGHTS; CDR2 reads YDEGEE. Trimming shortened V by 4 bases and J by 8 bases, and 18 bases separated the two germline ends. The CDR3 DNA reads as TGTGCCAGCAGCCGCCGAGGGCACGTGGTAGGGGAGCTGTTTTTT. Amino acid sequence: CASSRRGHVVGELFF.

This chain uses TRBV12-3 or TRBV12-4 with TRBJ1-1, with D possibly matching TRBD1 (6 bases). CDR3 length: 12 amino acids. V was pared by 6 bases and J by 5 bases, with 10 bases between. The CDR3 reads CASRQGWTEAFF. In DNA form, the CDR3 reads TGTGCCAGCAGACAGGGTTGGACTGAAGCTTTCTTT.

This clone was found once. This CDR3 reads CASSPGLAERTDTQYF. The CDR3 DNA is TGTGCCAGTAGTCCGGGACTAGCGGAACGCACAGATACGCAGTATTTT. The chain employs TRBV19 and TRBJ2-3; 11 bases fit TRBD2. This CDR3 spans 16 amino acids. J was trimmed by 1 base and V by 5 bases; bases with no gene match: 5. CDR1 is LNHDA and CDR2 is SQIVND in the germline V gene (reference sequence). Supplemented by reference TRBV19 and TRBJ2-3, the full variable domain reads DGGITQSPKYLFRKEGQNVTLSCEQNLNHDAMYWYRQDPGQGLRLIYYSQIVNDFQKGDIAEGYSVSREKKESFPLTVTSAQKNPTAFYLCASSPGLAERTDTQYFGPGTRLTVL.

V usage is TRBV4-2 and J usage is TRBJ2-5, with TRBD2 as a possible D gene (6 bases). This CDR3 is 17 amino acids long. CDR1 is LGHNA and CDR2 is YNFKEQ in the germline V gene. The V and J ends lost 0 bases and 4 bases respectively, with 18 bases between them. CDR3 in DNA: TGTGCCAGCAGCCAAGATGTAACGGGAGAGGAGGGAGAGACCCAGTACTTC. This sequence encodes CASSQDVTGEEGETQYF.

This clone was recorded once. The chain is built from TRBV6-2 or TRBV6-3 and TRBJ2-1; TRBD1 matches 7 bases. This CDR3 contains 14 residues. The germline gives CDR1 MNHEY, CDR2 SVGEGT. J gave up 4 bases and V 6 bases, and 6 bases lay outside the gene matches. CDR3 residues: CASRPPGQYNEQFF. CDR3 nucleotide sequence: TGTGCCAGCAGACCTCCGGGACAGTACAATGAGCAGTTCTTC.

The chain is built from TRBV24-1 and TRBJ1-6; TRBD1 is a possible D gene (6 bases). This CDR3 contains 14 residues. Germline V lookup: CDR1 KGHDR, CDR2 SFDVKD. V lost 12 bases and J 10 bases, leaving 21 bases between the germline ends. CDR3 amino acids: CAPRLGGRDSPLHF. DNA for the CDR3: TGTGCCCCCCGGTTAGGGGGGAGGGACTCACCCCTCCACTTT.

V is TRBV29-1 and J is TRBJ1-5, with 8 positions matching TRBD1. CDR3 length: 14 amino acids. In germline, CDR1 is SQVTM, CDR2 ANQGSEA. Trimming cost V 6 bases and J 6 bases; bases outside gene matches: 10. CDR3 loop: CSVAPQGAGQPQHF. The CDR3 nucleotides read TGCAGCGTCGCCCCGCAGGGGGCGGGTCAGCCCCAGCATTTT.

The CDR3 DNA sequence: TGTGCCAGCAAACCGGACAGCGGCAATGAGCAGTTCTTC. Translated: CASKPDSGNEQFF. This sequence joins TRBV2 and TRBJ2-1, with D possibly matching TRBD1 (6 bases). This CDR3 has 13 residues. V was pared by 7 bases and J by 6 bases, with 13 bases between. Germline-derived CDR1 and CDR2 are SNHLY and FYNNEI.

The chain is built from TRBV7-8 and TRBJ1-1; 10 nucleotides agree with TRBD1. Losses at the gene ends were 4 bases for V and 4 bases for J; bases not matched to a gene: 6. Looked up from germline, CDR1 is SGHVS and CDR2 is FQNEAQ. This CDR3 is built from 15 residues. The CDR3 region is CASSSRTGGGTEAFF. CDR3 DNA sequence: TGTGCCAGCAGCTCCCGGACAGGGGGAGGCACTGAAGCTTTCTTT.

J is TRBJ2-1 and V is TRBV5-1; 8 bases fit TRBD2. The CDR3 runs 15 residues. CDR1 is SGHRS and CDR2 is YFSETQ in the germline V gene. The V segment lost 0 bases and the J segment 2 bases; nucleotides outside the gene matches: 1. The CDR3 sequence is CASSLAAGAYNEQFF. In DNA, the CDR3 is TGCGCCAGCAGCTTGGCAGCGGGAGCCTACAATGAGCAGTTCTTC.

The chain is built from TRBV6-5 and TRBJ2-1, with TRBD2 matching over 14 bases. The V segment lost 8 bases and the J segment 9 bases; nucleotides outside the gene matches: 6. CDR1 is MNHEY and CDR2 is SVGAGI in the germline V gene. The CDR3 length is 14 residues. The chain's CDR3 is CASQTSGRAGEQFF. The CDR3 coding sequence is TGTGCCAGCCAGACTAGCGGGAGGGCCGGTGAGCAGTTCTTC.

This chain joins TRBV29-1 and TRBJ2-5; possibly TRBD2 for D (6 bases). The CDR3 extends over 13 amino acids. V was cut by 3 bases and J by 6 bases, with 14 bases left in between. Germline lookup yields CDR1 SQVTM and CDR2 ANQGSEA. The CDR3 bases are TGCAGCGTTGACGGAGGGAGTGGCAAGACCCAGTACTTC. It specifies CSVDGGSGKTQYF.

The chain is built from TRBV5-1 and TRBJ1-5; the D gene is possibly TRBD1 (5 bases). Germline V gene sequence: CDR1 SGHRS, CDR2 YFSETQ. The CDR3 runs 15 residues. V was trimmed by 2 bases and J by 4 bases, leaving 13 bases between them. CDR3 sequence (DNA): TGCGCCAGCAGCTTATCAGGGCATCCGAATCAGCCCCAGCATTTT. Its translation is CASSLSGHPNQPQHF.

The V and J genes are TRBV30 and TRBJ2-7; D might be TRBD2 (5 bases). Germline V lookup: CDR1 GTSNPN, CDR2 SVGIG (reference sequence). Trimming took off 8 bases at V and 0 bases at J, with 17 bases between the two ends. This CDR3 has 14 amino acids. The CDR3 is CAGTRGSSSYEQYF. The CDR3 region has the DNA TGTGCCGGAACTCGAGGGAGTAGCTCCTACGAGCAGTACTTC. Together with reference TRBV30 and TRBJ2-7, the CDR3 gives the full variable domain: SQTIHQWPATLVQPVGSPLSLECTVEGTSNPNLYWYRQAAGRGLQLLFYSVGIGQISSEVPQNLSASRPQDRQFILSSKKLLLSDSGFYLCAGTRGSSSYEQYFGPGTRLTVT.

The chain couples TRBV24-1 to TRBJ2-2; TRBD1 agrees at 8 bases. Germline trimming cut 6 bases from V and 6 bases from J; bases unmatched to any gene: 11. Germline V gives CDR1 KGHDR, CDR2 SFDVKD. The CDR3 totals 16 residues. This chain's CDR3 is CATSSTTGGYPGELFF. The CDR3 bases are TGTGCCACCAGTTCGACTACAGGGGGTTATCCCGGGGAGCTGTTTTTT.

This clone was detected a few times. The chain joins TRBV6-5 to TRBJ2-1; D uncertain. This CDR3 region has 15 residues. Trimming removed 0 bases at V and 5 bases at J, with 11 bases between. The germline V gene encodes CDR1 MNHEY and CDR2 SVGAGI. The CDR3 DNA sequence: TGTGCCAGCAGTTACTCCCTGGATAGCAACAATGAGCAGTTCTTC. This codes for CASSYSLDSNNEQFF.

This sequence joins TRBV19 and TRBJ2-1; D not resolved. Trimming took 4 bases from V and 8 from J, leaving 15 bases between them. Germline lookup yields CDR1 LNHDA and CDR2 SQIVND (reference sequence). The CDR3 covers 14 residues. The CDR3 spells CASSRNTGLDEQFF. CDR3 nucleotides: TGTGCCAGTAGTAGAAACACGGGTTTGGATGAGCAGTTCTTC.

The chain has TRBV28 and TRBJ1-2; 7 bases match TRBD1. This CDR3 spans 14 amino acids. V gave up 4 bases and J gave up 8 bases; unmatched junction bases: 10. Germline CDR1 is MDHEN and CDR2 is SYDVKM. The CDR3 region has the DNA TGTGCCAGCAGTTCCACAGGGGTGTGGCGCGGCTACACCTTC. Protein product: CASSSTGVWRGYTF.

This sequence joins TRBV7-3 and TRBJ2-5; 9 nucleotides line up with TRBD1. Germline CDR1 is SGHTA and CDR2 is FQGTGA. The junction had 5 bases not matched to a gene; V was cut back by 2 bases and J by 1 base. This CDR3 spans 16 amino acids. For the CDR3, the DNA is TGTGCCAGCAGCTTATCGGGGGGACAGGGCCAAGAGACCCAGTACTTC. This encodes CASSLSGGQGQETQYF.

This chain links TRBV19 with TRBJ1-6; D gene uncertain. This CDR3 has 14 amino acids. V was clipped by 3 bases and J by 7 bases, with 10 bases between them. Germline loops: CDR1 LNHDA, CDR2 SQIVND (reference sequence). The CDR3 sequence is CASSMVRENSPLHF. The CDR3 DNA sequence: TGTGCCAGTAGTATGGTCCGGGAGAATTCACCCCTCCACTTT.

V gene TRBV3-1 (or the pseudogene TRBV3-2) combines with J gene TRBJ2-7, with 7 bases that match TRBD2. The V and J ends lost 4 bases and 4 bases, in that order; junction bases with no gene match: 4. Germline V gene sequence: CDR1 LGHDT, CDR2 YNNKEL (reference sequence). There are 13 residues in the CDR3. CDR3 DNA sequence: TGTGCCAGCAGCCGGGACTACGGTTACGAGCAGTACTTC. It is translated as CASSRDYGYEQYF.

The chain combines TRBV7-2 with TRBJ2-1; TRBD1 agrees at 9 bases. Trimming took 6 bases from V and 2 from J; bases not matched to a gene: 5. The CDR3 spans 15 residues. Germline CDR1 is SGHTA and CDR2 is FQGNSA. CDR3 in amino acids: CASSPGTGTYNEQFF. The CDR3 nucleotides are TGTGCCAGCAGTCCCGGGACAGGGACCTACAATGAGCAGTTCTTC. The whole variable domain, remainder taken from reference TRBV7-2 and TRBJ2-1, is GAGVSQSPSNKVTEKGKDVELRCDPISGHTALYWYRQSLGQGLEFLIYFQGNSAPDKSGLPSDRFSAERTGGSVSTLTIQRTQQEDSAVYLCASSPGTGTYNEQFFGPGTRLTVL.

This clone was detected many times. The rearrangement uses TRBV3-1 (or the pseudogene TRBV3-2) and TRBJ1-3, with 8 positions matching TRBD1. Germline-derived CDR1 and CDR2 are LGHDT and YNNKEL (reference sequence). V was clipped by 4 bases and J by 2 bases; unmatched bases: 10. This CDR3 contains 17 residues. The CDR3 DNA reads TGTGCCAGCAGCCCCCTGGGGCAGGGGGCGCCTGGAAACACCATATATTTT. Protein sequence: CASSPLGQGAPGNTIYF.

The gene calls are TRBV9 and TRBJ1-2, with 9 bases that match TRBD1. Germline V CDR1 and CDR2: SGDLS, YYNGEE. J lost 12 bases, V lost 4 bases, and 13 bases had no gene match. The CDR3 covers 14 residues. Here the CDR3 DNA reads TGTGCCAGCAGCTCCGGACAGGGGTTTAAGGGCCACACCTTC. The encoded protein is CASSSGQGFKGHTF.